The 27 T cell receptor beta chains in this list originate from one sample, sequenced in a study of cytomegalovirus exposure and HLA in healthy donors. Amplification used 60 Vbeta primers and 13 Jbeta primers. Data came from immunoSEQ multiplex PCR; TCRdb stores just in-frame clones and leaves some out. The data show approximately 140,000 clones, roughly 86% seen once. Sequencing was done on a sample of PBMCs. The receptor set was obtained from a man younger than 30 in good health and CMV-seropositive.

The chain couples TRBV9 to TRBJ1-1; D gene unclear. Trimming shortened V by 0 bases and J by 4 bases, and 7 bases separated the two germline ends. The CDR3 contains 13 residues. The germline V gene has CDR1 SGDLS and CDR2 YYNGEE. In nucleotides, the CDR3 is TGTGCCAGCAGCGTAGGGCCCTCCACTGAAGCTTTCTTT. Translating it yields CASSVGPSTEAFF.

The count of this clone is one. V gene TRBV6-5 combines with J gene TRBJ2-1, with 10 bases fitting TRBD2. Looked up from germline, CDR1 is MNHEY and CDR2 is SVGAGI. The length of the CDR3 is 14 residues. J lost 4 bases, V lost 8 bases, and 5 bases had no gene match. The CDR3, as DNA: TGTGCCAGCTCAAGGACTAGCGGTTACAATGAGCAGTTCTTC. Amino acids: CASSRTSGYNEQFF.

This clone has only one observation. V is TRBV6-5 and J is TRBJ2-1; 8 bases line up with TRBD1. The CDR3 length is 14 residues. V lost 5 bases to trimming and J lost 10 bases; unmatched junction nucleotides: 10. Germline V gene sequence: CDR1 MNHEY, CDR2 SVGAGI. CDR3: CASSTGQGRWEQFF. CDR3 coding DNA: TGTGCCAGCAGTACTGGACAGGGCCGATGGGAGCAGTTCTTC.

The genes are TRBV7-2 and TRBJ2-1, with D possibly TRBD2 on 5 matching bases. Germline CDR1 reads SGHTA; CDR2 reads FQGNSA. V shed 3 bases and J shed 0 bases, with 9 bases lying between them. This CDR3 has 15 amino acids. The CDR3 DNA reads TGTGCCAGCAGCTTTGCGGGTAGCTCCTACAATGAGCAGTTCTTC. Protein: CASSFAGSSYNEQFF.

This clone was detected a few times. The CDR3 protein is CASSEIDSGGTQYF. Here the CDR3 DNA reads TGTGCCAGCAGTGAAATCGACTCGGGGGGGACCCAGTACTTC. The chain couples TRBV25-1 to TRBJ2-5; 7 bases line up with TRBD2. This CDR3 is 14 amino acids long. Germline assignment: CDR1 MGHDK and CDR2 SYGVNS. V shed 2 bases and J 7 bases; nucleotides not matched to a gene: 7.

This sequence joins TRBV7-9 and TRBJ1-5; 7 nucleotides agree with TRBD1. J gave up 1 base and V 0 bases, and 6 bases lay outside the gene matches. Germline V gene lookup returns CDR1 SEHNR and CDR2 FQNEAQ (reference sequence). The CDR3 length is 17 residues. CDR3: CASSLAPHRGSNQPQHF. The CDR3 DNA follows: TGTGCCAGCAGCTTAGCGCCTCACAGGGGAAGCAATCAGCCCCAGCATTTT.

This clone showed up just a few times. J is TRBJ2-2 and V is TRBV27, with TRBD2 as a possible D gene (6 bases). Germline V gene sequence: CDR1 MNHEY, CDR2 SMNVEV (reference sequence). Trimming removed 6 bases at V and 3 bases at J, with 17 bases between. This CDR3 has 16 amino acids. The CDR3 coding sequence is TGTGCCAGCAGCCCGGCCTTCGGGGGTGACACCGGGGAGCTGTTTTTT. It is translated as CASSPAFGGDTGELFF.

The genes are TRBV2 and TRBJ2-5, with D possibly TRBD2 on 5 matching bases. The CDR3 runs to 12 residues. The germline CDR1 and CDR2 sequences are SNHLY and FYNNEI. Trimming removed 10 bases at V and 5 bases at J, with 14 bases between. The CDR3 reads CATTGWMETQYF. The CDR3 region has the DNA TGTGCCACTACGGGGTGGATGGAGACCCAGTACTTC.

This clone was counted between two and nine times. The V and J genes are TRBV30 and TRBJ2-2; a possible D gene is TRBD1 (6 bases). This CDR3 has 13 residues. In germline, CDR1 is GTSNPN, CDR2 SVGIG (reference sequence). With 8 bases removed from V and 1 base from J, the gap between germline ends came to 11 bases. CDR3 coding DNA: TGTGCCAGAGACAGGATGAACACCGGGGAGCTGTTTTTT. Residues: CARDRMNTGELFF.

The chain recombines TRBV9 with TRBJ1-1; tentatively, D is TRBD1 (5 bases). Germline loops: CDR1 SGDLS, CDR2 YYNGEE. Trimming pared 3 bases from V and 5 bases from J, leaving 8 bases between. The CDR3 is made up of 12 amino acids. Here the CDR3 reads CASSGGETEAFF. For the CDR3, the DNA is TGTGCCAGCAGCGGGGGGGAGACTGAAGCTTTCTTT.

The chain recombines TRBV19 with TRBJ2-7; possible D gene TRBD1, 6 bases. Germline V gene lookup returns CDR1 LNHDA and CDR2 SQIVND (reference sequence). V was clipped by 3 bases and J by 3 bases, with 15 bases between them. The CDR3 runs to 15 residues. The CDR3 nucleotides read TGTGCCAGTAGTATGGGCACAGGGAGATTCTACGAGCAGTACTTC. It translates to CASSMGTGRFYEQYF.

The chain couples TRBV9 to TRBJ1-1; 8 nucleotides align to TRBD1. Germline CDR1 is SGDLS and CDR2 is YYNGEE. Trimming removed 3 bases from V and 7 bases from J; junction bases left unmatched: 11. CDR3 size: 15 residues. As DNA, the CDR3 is TGTGCCAGCAGCGGGACGGGCAGGGGGCACGGTGAAGCTTTCTTT. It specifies CASSGTGRGHGEAFF. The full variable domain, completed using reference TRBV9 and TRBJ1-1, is DSGVTQTPKHLITATGQRVTLRCSPRSGDLSVYWYQQSLDQGLQFLIQYYNGEERAKGNILERFSAQQFPDLHSELNLSSLELGDSALYFCASSGTGRGHGEAFFGQGTRLTVV.

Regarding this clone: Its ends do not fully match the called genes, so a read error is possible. The CDR3 is CASSPSRDYNQPQHF. In DNA form, the CDR3 reads TGTGCTAGCAGCCCCAGCAGGGATTACAATCAGCCCCAGCATTTT. V gene TRBV7-7 combines with J gene TRBJ1-5; perhaps TRBD1 as D (5 bases). CDR1 is SSHAT and CDR2 is FNYEAQ in the germline V gene (reference sequence). The length of the CDR3 is 15 residues.

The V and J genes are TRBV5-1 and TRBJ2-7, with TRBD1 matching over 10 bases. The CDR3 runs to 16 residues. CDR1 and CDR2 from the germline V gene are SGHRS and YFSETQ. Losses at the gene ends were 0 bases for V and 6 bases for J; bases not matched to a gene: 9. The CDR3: CASSLVIRQGAFEQYF. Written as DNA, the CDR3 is TGCGCCAGCAGCTTGGTAATTCGACAGGGGGCCTTCGAGCAGTACTTC.

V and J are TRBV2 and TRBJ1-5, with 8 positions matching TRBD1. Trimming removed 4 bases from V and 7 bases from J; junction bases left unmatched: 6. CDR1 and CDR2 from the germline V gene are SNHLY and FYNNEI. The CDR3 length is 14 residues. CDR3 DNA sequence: TGTGCCAGCAGTGTCGACAGGGGTAGCCAGCCCCAGCATTTT. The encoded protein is CASSVDRGSQPQHF. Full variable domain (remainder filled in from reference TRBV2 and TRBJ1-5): EPEVTQTPSHQVTQMGQEVILRCVPISNHLYFYWYRQILGQKVEFLVSFYNNEISEKSEIFDDQFSVERPDGSNFTLKIRSTKLEDSAMYFCASSVDRGSQPQHFGDGTRLSIL.

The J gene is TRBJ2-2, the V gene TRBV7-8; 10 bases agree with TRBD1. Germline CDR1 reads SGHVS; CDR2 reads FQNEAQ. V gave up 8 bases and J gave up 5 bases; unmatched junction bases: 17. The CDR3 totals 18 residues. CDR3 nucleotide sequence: TGTGCCAGCGCATCGACAGGGGGCAGCTACTTTGGGACCGGGGAGCTGTTTTTT. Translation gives CASASTGGSYFGTGELFF.

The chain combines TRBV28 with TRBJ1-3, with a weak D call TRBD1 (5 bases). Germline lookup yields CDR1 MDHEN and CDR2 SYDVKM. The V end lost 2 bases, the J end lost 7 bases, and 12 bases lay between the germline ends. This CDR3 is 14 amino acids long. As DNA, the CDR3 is TGTGCCAGCAGTTTACCTCAGGGAAGGAACACCATATATTTT. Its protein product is CASSLPQGRNTIYF.

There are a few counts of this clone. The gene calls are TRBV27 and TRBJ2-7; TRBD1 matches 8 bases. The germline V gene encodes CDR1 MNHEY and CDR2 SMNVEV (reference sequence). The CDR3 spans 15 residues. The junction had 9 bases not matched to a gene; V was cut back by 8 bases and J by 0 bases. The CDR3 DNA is TGTGCCAGCCGCATGGCCGACAGGGGCTCCTACGAGCAGTACTTC. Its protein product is CASRMADRGSYEQYF.

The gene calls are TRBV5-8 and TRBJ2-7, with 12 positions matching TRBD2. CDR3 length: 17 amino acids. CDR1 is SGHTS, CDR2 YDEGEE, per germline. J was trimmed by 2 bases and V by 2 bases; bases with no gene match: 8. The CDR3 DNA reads TGTGCCAGCAGCTTCCCTCGGACTAGCGGGGCCCCCTACGAGCAGTACTTC. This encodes CASSFPRTSGAPYEQYF.

DNA for the CDR3: TGTGCCAGCAGTTTAGCAGGGAAAGATGGCTACACCTTC. Translation: CASSLAGKDGYTF. V is TRBV28 and J is TRBJ1-2; D might be TRBD1 (5 bases). This CDR3 is built from 13 residues. Trimming stripped 2 bases from V and 6 bases from J, with 10 bases between. Germline CDR1 reads MDHEN; CDR2 reads SYDVKM.

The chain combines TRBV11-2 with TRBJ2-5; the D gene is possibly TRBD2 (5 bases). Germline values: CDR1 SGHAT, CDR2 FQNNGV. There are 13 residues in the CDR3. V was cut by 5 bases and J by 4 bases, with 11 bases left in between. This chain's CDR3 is CASSQYGVETQYF. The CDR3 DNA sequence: TGTGCCAGCAGCCAGTACGGGGTAGAGACCCAGTACTTC.

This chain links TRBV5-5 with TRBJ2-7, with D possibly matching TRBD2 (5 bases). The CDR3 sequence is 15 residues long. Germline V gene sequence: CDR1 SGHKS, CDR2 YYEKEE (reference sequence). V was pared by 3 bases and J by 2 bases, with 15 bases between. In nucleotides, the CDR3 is TGTGCCAGCAGCTGGACGGACTTTCCCACCTACGAGCAGTACTTC. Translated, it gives CASSWTDFPTYEQYF. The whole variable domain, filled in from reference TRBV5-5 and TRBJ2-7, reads DAGVTQSPTHLIKTRGQQVTLRCSPISGHKSVSWYQQVLGQGPQFIFQYYEKEERGRGNFPDRFSARQFPNYSSELNVNALLLGDSALYLCASSWTDFPTYEQYFGPGTRLTVT.

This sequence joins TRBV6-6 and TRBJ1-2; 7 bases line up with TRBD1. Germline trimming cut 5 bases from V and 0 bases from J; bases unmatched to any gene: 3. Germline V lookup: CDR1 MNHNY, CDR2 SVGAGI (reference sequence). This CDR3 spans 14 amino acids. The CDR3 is CASSPGTANYGYTF. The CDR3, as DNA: TGTGCCAGCAGTCCCGGGACAGCTAACTATGGCTACACCTTC.

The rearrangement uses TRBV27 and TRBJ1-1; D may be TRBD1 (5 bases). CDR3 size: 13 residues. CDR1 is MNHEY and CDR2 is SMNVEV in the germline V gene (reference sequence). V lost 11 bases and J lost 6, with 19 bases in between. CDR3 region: CAAAMTVRSEAFF. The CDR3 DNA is TGTGCCGCGGCTATGACAGTTCGGTCTGAAGCTTTCTTT.

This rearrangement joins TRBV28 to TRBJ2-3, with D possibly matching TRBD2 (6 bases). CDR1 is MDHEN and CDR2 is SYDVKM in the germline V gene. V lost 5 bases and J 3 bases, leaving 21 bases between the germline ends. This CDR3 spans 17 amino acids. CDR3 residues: CASSPRIIAVRTDTQYF. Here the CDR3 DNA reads TGTGCCAGCAGTCCGCGGATTATAGCGGTTCGGACAGATACGCAGTATTTT.

The CDR3 DNA sequence: TGTGCCAGCAGCCGAGGACCGGGACAGGGCTACGAGCAGTACTTC. Amino acids: CASSRGPGQGYEQYF. The rearrangement joins TRBV5-4 to TRBJ2-7, with 9 nucleotides matching TRBD1. There are 15 residues in the CDR3. The V gene's germline CDR1 is SGHNT and CDR2 YYREEE (reference sequence). Trimming removed 4 bases from V and 3 bases from J; junction bases left unmatched: 8. The full variable domain, its missing parts supplied by reference TRBV5-4 and TRBJ2-7, is ETGVTQSPTHLIKTRGQQVTLRCSSQSGHNTVSWYQQALGQGPQFIFQYYREEENGRGNFPPRFSGLQFPNYSSELNVNALELDDSALYLCASSRGPGQGYEQYFGPGTRLTVT.

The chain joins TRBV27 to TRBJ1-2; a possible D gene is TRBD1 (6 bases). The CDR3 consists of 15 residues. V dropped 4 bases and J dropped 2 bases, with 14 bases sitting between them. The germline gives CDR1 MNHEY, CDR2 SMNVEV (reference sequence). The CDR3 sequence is CASSSRTALNYGYTF. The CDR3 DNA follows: TGTGCCAGCAGTTCGCGGACAGCCCTAAACTATGGCTACACCTTC.